One and the same sample provided the 25 T cell receptor beta chains below, sequenced in a study of PD-1 blockade in mismatch repair-deficient tumors. Data came from immunoSEQ multiplex PCR; TCRdb stores just in-frame clones and leaves some out. The profile shows around 40,000 clones, around 83% of them singletons. The starting material was peripheral blood, obtained 75 to 85 weeks after starting pembrolizumab. The receptor set was obtained from an adult with mismatch repair-deficient cancer.

This clone was counted a single time. The DNA of the CDR3 is TGTGCCAGCAGTTCCCCGGCGGGGGGGTTGGGTGAAAAACTGTTTTTT. It codes for CASSSPAGGLGEKLFF. The chain uses TRBV6-5 and TRBJ1-4; TRBD1 is a possible D gene (5 bases). Germline loops: CDR1 MNHEY, CDR2 SVGAGI. V was cut by 4 bases and J by 7 bases, with 19 bases left in between. The CDR3 consists of 16 residues.

V is TRBV27 and J is TRBJ2-5, with 8 bases fitting TRBD1. The CDR3 spans 15 residues. Germline CDR1 MNHEY, CDR2 SMNVEV (reference sequence). J lost 2 bases, V lost 5 bases, and 7 bases had no gene match. This chain's CDR3 is CASSPQWTGQETQYF. The DNA of the CDR3 is TGTGCCAGCAGTCCCCAGTGGACAGGGCAAGAGACCCAGTACTTC.

The chain carries TRBV11-2 and TRBJ2-7; D is uncertain. The V gene's germline CDR1 is SGHAT and CDR2 FQNNGV. The CDR3 runs 14 residues. V lost 1 base, J lost 7 bases, and 14 bases lay in between. In DNA, the CDR3 is TGTGCCAGCAGCTTAGCTGGTTCTCGCCGGGAGCAGTACTTC. Its translation: CASSLAGSRREQYF.

The chain carries TRBV19 and TRBJ1-2; 9 bases fit TRBD1. Trimming removed 5 bases from V and 3 bases from J; junction bases left unmatched: 7. There are 15 residues in the CDR3. Germline V gives CDR1 LNHDA, CDR2 SQIVND (reference sequence). Here the CDR3 DNA reads TGTGCCAGTAGTGCCCTAGGGACAGGGTACTATGGCTACACCTTC. Its translation is CASSALGTGYYGYTF.

This clone was seen more than once but under ten times. The chain employs TRBV10-1 and TRBJ1-1; D unclear. The germline V and J ends were trimmed by 6 bases and 1 base, with 9 bases remaining between them. CDR1 and CDR2 from the germline V gene are WNHNN and SYGVQD (reference sequence). This CDR3 has 13 amino acids. The CDR3 coding sequence is TGCGCCAGCAGCTTGGACCGGAACACTGAAGCTTTCTTT. Translating it yields CASSLDRNTEAFF.

The genes are TRBV25-1 and TRBJ1-1; no firm D call. CDR3 length: 13 amino acids. The V gene's germline CDR1 is MGHDK and CDR2 SYGVNS. Between the trimmed V and J ends, which lost 2 bases and 5 bases, there was a span of 9 bases. CDR3 in amino acids: CASSEGRRTEAFF. CDR3 DNA: TGTGCCAGCAGTGAAGGGAGGAGGACTGAAGCTTTCTTT.

The chain combines TRBV5-1 with TRBJ2-3, with a tentative D call TRBD1 (5 bases). From germline, CDR1 is SGHRS and CDR2 YFSETQ. This CDR3 spans 15 amino acids. V gave up 1 base and J gave up 2 bases, with 11 bases separating them. The DNA of the CDR3 is TGCGCCAGCAGCTTGAGAACAGGAGACACAGATACGCAGTATTTT. Its protein is CASSLRTGDTDTQYF.

The CDR3 here is CSIPGSSYEQYF. CDR3 nucleotide sequence: TGCAGCATACCCGGGAGCTCTTACGAGCAGTACTTC. This chain connects TRBV29-1 to TRBJ2-7; a weak D match, TRBD2 (6 bases). This CDR3 has 12 amino acids. CDR1 and CDR2 from the germline V gene are SQVTM and ANQGSEA. V was cut by 8 bases and J by 4 bases, with 15 bases left in between.

The gene calls are TRBV7-9 and TRBJ2-5; 9 positions agree with TRBD1. The CDR3 length is 17 residues. From germline, CDR1 is SEHNR and CDR2 FQNEAQ (reference sequence). V lost 0 bases and J lost 2; bases outside the gene matches: 7. The CDR3 region is CASSLALGTGKQETQYF. Written as DNA, the CDR3 is TGTGCCAGCAGCTTAGCGCTCGGGACAGGGAAGCAAGAGACCCAGTACTTC.

The chain carries TRBV7-8 and TRBJ2-3, with 10 bases lining up with TRBD1. This CDR3 is built from 15 residues. Germline trimming cut 4 bases from V and 9 bases from J; bases unmatched to any gene: 10. Germline CDR1 reads SGHVS; CDR2 reads FQNEAQ. CDR3 sequence reads: CASSSRQGATKTQYF. CDR3 coding DNA: TGTGCCAGCAGCTCTCGACAGGGGGCTACTAAAACGCAGTATTTT.

The V call is TRBV9, the J call TRBJ2-1; 7 nucleotides align to TRBD2. V was pared by 3 bases and J by 9 bases, with 12 bases of the junction left unmatched. This CDR3 has 15 amino acids. Germline CDR1 reads SGDLS; CDR2 reads YYNGEE. The CDR3 here is CASSETREGRVEQFF. The CDR3 DNA reads as TGTGCCAGCAGCGAAACTAGGGAGGGACGGGTTGAGCAGTTCTTC.

The chain links TRBV2 to TRBJ2-2; 9 nucleotides match TRBD2. This CDR3 spans 17 amino acids. Germline V lookup: CDR1 SNHLY, CDR2 FYNNEI. Germline trimming cut 9 bases from V and 3 bases from J; bases unmatched to any gene: 14. In nucleotides, the CDR3 is TGTGCCAGGGCTAACACTCGTAGCGGGAGCTACACCGGGGAGCTGTTTTTT. Its protein product is CARANTRSGSYTGELFF.

This clone was picked up a small number of times. The chain has TRBV5-1 and TRBJ2-7; weak D call: TRBD2 (5 bases). CDR3 size: 12 residues. Germline V gene lookup returns CDR1 SGHRS and CDR2 YFSETQ. V lost 4 bases to trimming and J lost 1 base, with 6 bases between them. This CDR3 is CASSGSSYEQYF. CDR3 nucleotides: TGCGCCAGCAGCGGGAGTTCCTACGAGCAGTACTTC.

There are a few counts of this clone. The rearrangement links TRBV2 to TRBJ1-5; 7 positions agree with TRBD1. CDR3 length: 13 amino acids. Trimming cost V 5 bases and J 6 bases; bases outside gene matches: 4. CDR1 is SNHLY, CDR2 FYNNEI, per germline. As DNA, the CDR3 is TGTGCCAGCAGTTCTAGACAGGGTCAGCCCCAGCATTTT. The encoded protein is CASSSRQGQPQHF. The complete variable domain, with remaining parts taken from reference TRBV2 and TRBJ1-5, reads EPEVTQTPSHQVTQMGQEVILRCVPISNHLYFYWYRQILGQKVEFLVSFYNNEISEKSEIFDDQFSVERPDGSNFTLKIRSTKLEDSAMYFCASSSRQGQPQHFGDGTRLSIL.

The chain's CDR3 is CASSQDPGAQSGNTIYF. CDR3 DNA: TGCGCCAGCAGCCAAGATCCAGGGGCCCAATCTGGAAACACCATATATTTT. The chain combines TRBV4-1 with TRBJ1-3; the D gene is possibly TRBD1 (6 bases). The germline gives CDR1 MGHRA, CDR2 YSYEKL. The V gene lost 0 bases and the J gene lost 1 base, with 13 bases spanning the gap. CDR3 length equals 17 residues.

V and J are TRBV7-9 and TRBJ2-5, with 9 nucleotides matching TRBD2. Trimming cost V 5 bases and J 2 bases; bases outside gene matches: 9. This CDR3 region has 16 residues. Looked up from germline, CDR1 is SEHNR and CDR2 is FQNEAQ (reference sequence). CDR3 amino acids: CASSPSGAGGQETQYF. For the CDR3, the DNA is TGTGCCAGCAGCCCCTCTGGAGCGGGGGGACAAGAGACCCAGTACTTC.

V gene TRBV7-2 combines with J gene TRBJ2-5; D remains unclear. The germline CDR1 and CDR2 sequences are SGHTA and FQGNSA. This CDR3 comprises 13 residues. The ends were cut back, 5 bases at V and 4 bases at J, with 11 bases in the middle. CDR3 coding DNA: TGTGCCAGCAGCCTATTCCCCCGAGAGACCCAGTACTTC. It is translated as CASSLFPRETQYF.

This sequence joins TRBV27 and TRBJ2-5, with D uncertain. V lost 5 bases and J 5 bases, leaving 12 bases between the germline ends. The CDR3 totals 13 residues. CDR1 and CDR2 from the germline V gene are MNHEY and SMNVEV (reference sequence). This CDR3 reads CASSVLGSETQYF. CDR3 DNA: TGTGCCAGCAGTGTGCTAGGATCGGAGACCCAGTACTTC.

The V gene is TRBV25-1, the J gene TRBJ1-2, with 7 nucleotides matching TRBD1. The CDR3 has 14 residues. J was trimmed by 6 bases and V by 2 bases; bases with no gene match: 6. Germline CDR1 reads MGHDK; CDR2 reads SYGVNS. The CDR3: CASSERGQANGYTF. DNA of the CDR3: TGTGCCAGCAGTGAAAGAGGACAGGCAAATGGCTACACCTTC.

This CDR3 reads CASSLGPGNTIYF. Here the CDR3 DNA reads TGTGCCAGCAGCTTAGGGCCCGGAAACACCATATATTTT. This chain links TRBV7-9 with TRBJ1-3, with no clear D. The CDR3 extends over 13 amino acids. Germline CDR1 reads SEHNR; CDR2 reads FQNEAQ (reference sequence). The germline V and J ends were trimmed by 1 base and 4 bases, with 5 bases remaining between them.

The chain has TRBV4-1 and TRBJ2-7, with D perhaps being TRBD1 or TRBD2 (5 bases each). This CDR3 has 16 residues. Deletions cut 4 bases from V and 3 bases from J, with 19 bases between. The germline gives CDR1 MGHRA, CDR2 YSYEKL. The CDR3 DNA reads as TGCGCCAGCAGCCTGAGGGCAGGGACGGAAAACTACGAGCAGTACTTC. It specifies CASSLRAGTENYEQYF.

The chain links TRBV2 to TRBJ2-6; TRBD1 matches 7 bases. With V trimmed by 6 bases and J by 4 bases, 15 bases remained unmatched. The CDR3 runs to 18 residues. Germline CDR1 SNHLY, CDR2 FYNNEI. The CDR3 bases are TGTGCCAGCAGCTTTAGTTCGATACAGGGGTTGGGGGCCAACGTCCTGACTTTC. Translation: CASSFSSIQGLGANVLTF.

This clone showed up just once. The CDR3 DNA follows: TGTGCCAGCAGCTTGGATGGGGGGCACAGGGAGCTGTTTTTT. Protein sequence: CASSLDGGHRELFF. The chain links TRBV5-4 to TRBJ2-2; D may match TRBD1 or TRBD2 (6 bases each). Germline V gene lookup returns CDR1 SGHNT and CDR2 YYREEE (reference sequence). CDR3 size: 14 residues. The V end lost 0 bases, the J end lost 9 bases, and 12 bases lay between the germline ends.

The gene calls are TRBV6-6 and TRBJ2-1; maybe TRBD2 (6 bases). Trimming pared 6 bases from V and 9 bases from J, leaving 9 bases between. Germline CDR1 is MNHNY and CDR2 is SVGAGI (reference sequence). This CDR3 is built from 11 residues. CDR3 bases: TGTGCCAGCAGCCCCGGGGGTGAGCAGTTCTTC. Its protein product is CASSPGGEQFF.

The V gene is TRBV11-3, the J gene TRBJ2-1, with D maybe TRBD1 (6 bases). Looked up from germline, CDR1 is SGHNT and CDR2 is YENEEA. V lost 5 bases and J lost 2, with 16 bases in between. This CDR3 contains 16 residues. In DNA, the CDR3 is TGTGCCAGCAGCCAAGGACAGTCGCGGCCCTACAATGAGCAGTTCTTC. Protein: CASSQGQSRPYNEQFF.